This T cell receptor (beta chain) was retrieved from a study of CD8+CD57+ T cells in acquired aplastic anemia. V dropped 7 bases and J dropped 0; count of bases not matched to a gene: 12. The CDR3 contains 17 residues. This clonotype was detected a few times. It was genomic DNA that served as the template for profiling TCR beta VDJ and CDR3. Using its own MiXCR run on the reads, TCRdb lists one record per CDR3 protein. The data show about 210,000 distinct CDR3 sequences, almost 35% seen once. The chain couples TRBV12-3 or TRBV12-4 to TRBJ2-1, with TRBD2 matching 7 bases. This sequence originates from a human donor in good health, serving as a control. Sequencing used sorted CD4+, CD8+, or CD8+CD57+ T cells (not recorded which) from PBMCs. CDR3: CASTLRLAWGSYNEQFF. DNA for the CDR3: TGTGCCAGCACCCTCCGACTAGCATGGGGCTCCTACAATGAGCAGTTCTTC.